One and the same sample provided the 17 T cell receptor beta chains below, sequenced in a study of T-cell reconstitution after alpha-beta-depleted transplantation in children. Preparation of the TCRbeta library involved a method that used unique molecular identifiers. Using its own MiXCR run on the PCR reads, TCRdb lists one record per CDR3 protein. This table holds 150,000 to 250,000 distinct CDR3 sequences, 6.3% found once. This specimen consisted of PBMCs, obtained before TCRalphabeta/CD19-depleted stem cell transplant. The source is a girl less than two years old with combined immunodeficiency, due to receive a stem cell transplant.

This clonotype has a count of ten or more. V gene TRBV29-1 combines with J gene TRBJ2-7; D may be TRBD2 (6 bases). CDR3 length: 13 residues. Trimming cost V 5 bases and J 0 bases, with 11 bases left between them. Germline values: CDR1 SQVTM, CDR2 ANQGSEA. The CDR3 DNA reads as TGCAGCGTTAAGTCTAGCGACTCCTACGAGCAGTACTTC. It specifies CSVKSSDSYEQYF.

The rearrangement joins TRBV20-1 to TRBJ1-2; 7 bases fit TRBD1. This CDR3 comprises 15 residues. Germline assignment: CDR1 DFQATT and CDR2 SNEGSKA (reference sequence). J was trimmed by 7 bases and V by 4 bases; bases with no gene match: 15. CDR3 loop: CSATTGTDFASGYTF. The CDR3 region has the DNA TGCAGTGCTACGACCGGGACAGACTTTGCAAGTGGCTACACCTTC.

This clonotype was seen at least ten times. The gene calls are TRBV10-2 and TRBJ2-5; TRBD2 agrees at 8 bases. The trim removed 4 bases at V and 4 bases at J, leaving 8 bases unmatched. This CDR3 contains 15 residues. From germline, CDR1 is WSHSY and CDR2 SAAADI. As DNA, the CDR3 is TGCGCCAGCAGTGGGCCGGGACTAGTCGGAGAGACCCAGTACTTC. Protein sequence: CASSGPGLVGETQYF.

This clonotype was found a few times. The chain recombines TRBV20-1 with TRBJ1-6; D is unclear. CDR1 and CDR2 from the germline V gene are DFQATT and SNEGSKA (reference sequence). CDR3 length equals 14 residues. Trimming pared 0 bases from V and 9 bases from J, leaving 12 bases between. CDR3 sequence reads: CSARDPRDPSPLHF. The DNA of the CDR3 is TGCAGTGCTAGAGATCCAAGGGATCCTTCACCCCTCCACTTT.

This clonotype has a count of ten or more. The V gene is TRBV12-3 or TRBV12-4, the J gene TRBJ2-4, with TRBD2 identical over 7 bases. The CDR3 totals 15 residues. Trimming at V came to 8 bases and at J to 0 bases, leaving 7 bases not matched to a gene. In nucleotides, the CDR3 is TGTGCCAGCGGGGGGGATATCTTAGCCAAAAACATTCAGTACTTC. It yields the protein CASGGDILAKNIQYF.

This clonotype came up many times. The chain links TRBV29-1 to TRBJ1-1; no definite D call. The CDR3 contains 12 residues. Trimming left V 4 bases short and J 1 base short, with 7 bases between. Germline-derived CDR1 and CDR2 are SQVTM and ANQGSEA. The DNA of the CDR3 is TGCAGCGTTGTGACCGGGAACACTGAAGCTTTCTTT. The encoded protein is CSVVTGNTEAFF. The variable domain in full, completed from reference TRBV29-1 and TRBJ1-1, reads SAVISQKPSRDICQRGTSLTIQCQVDSQVTMMFWYRQQPGQSLTLIATANQGSEATYESGFVIDKFPISRPNLTFSTLTVSNMSPEDSSIYLCSVVTGNTEAFFGQGTRLTVV.

This clonotype was observed a few times. The chain recombines TRBV5-1 with TRBJ2-3; 10 bases agree with TRBD2. The CDR3 runs to 19 residues. Germline V gene lookup returns CDR1 SGHRS and CDR2 YFSETQ. The ends lost 0 bases at V and 3 bases at J; junction bases unmatched: 13. This CDR3 is CASSLVPSGGAMRTDTQYF. The CDR3 DNA is TGCGCCAGCAGCTTGGTACCCAGCGGGGGGGCCATGCGGACAGATACGCAGTATTTT. The full variable domain, its missing parts supplied by reference TRBV5-1 and TRBJ2-3, is KAGVTQTPRYLIKTRGQQVTLSCSPISGHRSVSWYQQTPGQGLQFLFEYFSETQRNKGNFPGRFSGRQFSNSRSEMNVSTLELGDSALYLCASSLVPSGGAMRTDTQYFGPGTRLTVL.

Many counts were recorded for this clonotype. This sequence joins TRBV20-1 and TRBJ2-3; 11 positions match TRBD2. V gave up 1 base and J gave up 4 bases; unmatched junction bases: 10. The CDR3 is 17 residues long. CDR1 and CDR2 from the germline V gene are DFQATT and SNEGSKA (reference sequence). This CDR3 reads CSARGWVAGGPADTQYF. The CDR3 DNA follows: TGCAGTGCTAGAGGGTGGGTAGCGGGGGGGCCGGCAGATACGCAGTATTTT.

This clonotype was picked up a small number of times. The rearrangement links TRBV20-1 to TRBJ2-5, with TRBD2 matching over 7 bases. This CDR3 has 18 amino acids. V was clipped by 6 bases and J by 1 base; unmatched bases: 20. Germline assignment: CDR1 DFQATT and CDR2 SNEGSKA (reference sequence). DNA for the CDR3: TGCAGTGCGCCCTGGGGGGGGGGAACCCTGACATCCCAAGAGACCCAGTACTTC. As protein: CSAPWGGGTLTSQETQYF.

This clonotype was recorded many times. J is TRBJ2-6 and V is TRBV7-9; D is ambiguous. Trimming took 1 base from V and 1 from J, leaving 5 bases between them. The CDR3 contains 15 residues. CDR1 SEHNR and CDR2 FQNEAQ come from the germline V gene (reference sequence). This chain's CDR3 is CASSLGPSGANVLTF. CDR3 DNA: TGTGCCAGCAGCTTAGGGCCTTCTGGGGCCAACGTCCTGACTTTC. The full variable domain, completed using reference TRBV7-9 and TRBJ2-6, is DTGVSQNPRHKITKRGQNVTFRCDPISEHNRLYWYRQTLGQGPEFLTYFQNEAQLEKSRLLSDRFSAERPKGSFSTLEIQRTEQGDSAMYLCASSLGPSGANVLTFGAGSRLTVL.

This clonotype was recorded many times. The rearrangement links TRBV7-9 to TRBJ2-7, with TRBD2 matching over 7 bases. The CDR3 consists of 15 residues. Germline loops: CDR1 SEHNR, CDR2 FQNEAQ (reference sequence). V lost 2 bases to trimming and J lost 1 base; unmatched junction nucleotides: 5. The CDR3: CASSLLGEGSYEQYF. The CDR3 DNA follows: TGTGCCAGCAGCTTATTAGGGGAGGGTTCCTACGAGCAGTACTTC.

This clonotype was counted at least ten times. In DNA, the CDR3 is TGTGCCACCAGTGATAACGGCCGCTACTACACCGGGGAGCTGTTTTTT. It translates to CATSDNGRYYTGELFF. This chain connects TRBV24-1 to TRBJ2-2; D is ambiguous. Germline V lookup: CDR1 KGHDR, CDR2 SFDVKD. Trimming cost V 3 bases and J 3 bases, with 13 bases left between them. This CDR3 is built from 16 residues.

V and J are TRBV7-6 and TRBJ2-7; tentatively, D is TRBD1 or TRBD2 (5 bases each). CDR1 is SGHVS and CDR2 is FNYEAQ in the germline V gene. The CDR3 runs 15 residues. The V and J ends lost 3 bases and 2 bases respectively, with 14 bases between them. CDR3 bases: TGTGCCAGCAGCTTTGGTCCGGGGCGTCCCTACGAGCAGTACTTC. It is translated as CASSFGPGRPYEQYF.

This clonotype has a count of ten or more. This chain uses TRBV29-1 with TRBJ1-1; D gene ambiguous. CDR1 SQVTM and CDR2 ANQGSEA come from the germline V gene. The CDR3 runs to 14 residues. The germline V and J ends were trimmed by 5 bases and 0 bases, with 13 bases remaining between them. The CDR3 region has the DNA TGCAGCGTTTGGGCAGGAGGTTTGAACACTGAAGCTTTCTTT. Its translation: CSVWAGGLNTEAFF.

This clonotype appeared many times. The DNA for the CDR3 is TGTGCCAGCACTCTCGGCACCGGGACCGCGTCTTACGAGCAGTACTTC. It specifies CASTLGTGTASYEQYF. This chain uses TRBV12-3 or TRBV12-4 with TRBJ2-7; the D gene could be TRBD1 or TRBD2 (5 bases each). This CDR3 comprises 16 residues. Trimming removed 7 bases from V and 4 bases from J, with 23 bases in between.

This clonotype has a count of ten or more. This chain joins TRBV3-1 and TRBJ2-1, with 7 bases aligning to TRBD2. The V gene's germline CDR1 is LGHDT and CDR2 YNNKEL (reference sequence). The CDR3 consists of 16 residues. The V gene end was trimmed by 1 base and the J gene end by 2 bases; junction bases not matched to a gene: 5. The CDR3 region has the DNA TGTGCCAGCAGCCAAGGACTAGCTAGCCCCTACAATGAGCAGTTCTTC. Its protein product is CASSQGLASPYNEQFF.

This clonotype was recorded many times. The chain has TRBV9 and TRBJ2-1; D is perhaps TRBD1 (6 bases). The CDR3 consists of 14 residues. Trimming removed 5 bases at V and 8 bases at J, with 17 bases between. Germline V gives CDR1 SGDLS, CDR2 YYNGEE. CDR3 loop: CASSVEGQVYEQFF. DNA of the CDR3: TGTGCCAGCAGTGTTGAGGGACAAGTCTATGAGCAGTTCTTC.